This is a list of T cell receptor beta chains from one sample in a study of cytomegalovirus exposure and HLA in healthy donors. Assay used: immunoSEQ multiplex PCR; TCRdb lists only in-frame clones, some missing. This table has around 100,000 clones, around 83% appearing once. Sequencing used PBMCs. All receptors come from a female donor in good health and CMV-seropositive. Each CDR3 is given without its conserved first and last residue.

TRBV27	TRBJ1-1	ASSLQKNAEAF
TRBV10-3	TRBJ1-4	AINGHRGEITNEKLF
TRBV19	TRBJ2-7	ASSPSQAPTYEQY
TRBV2	TRBJ2-1	ASTDTSSYNEQF
TRBV27	TRBJ2-5	ASRQGNQETQY
TRBV15	TRBJ2-1	ATSRRQGGRNEQF
TRBV7-6	TRBJ2-3	ASSLAGGRTDTQY
TRBV28	TRBJ2-7	ASSSPGVGEQY
TRBV13	TRBJ2-1	ASSSLQGGDYNEQF
TRBV5-1	TRBJ1-5	ASSLAGNSNQPQH
TRBV5-1	TRBJ2-2	ASSSRPNINTGELF
TRBV4-1	TRBJ1-4	ASSQDSPGGGEKLF
TRBV10-3	TRBJ1-3	AISESGSGGNTIY
TRBV20-1	TRBJ1-2	SAWTGSGYT
TRBV5-6	TRBJ2-5	ASTNSKETQY
TRBV10-3	TRBJ1-1	AISETGVATEAF
TRBV12-5	TRBJ1-1	ASGLTGTQGSEAF
TRBV2	.	ASSPIYEQY
TRBV28	TRBJ2-7	ASSLPGLAGYEQY
TRBV19	TRBJ1-6	ASSMTGTGTLFGNSPLH
TRBV11-2	TRBJ2-7	ASSLVTSAKGSYEQY
TRBV19	TRBJ1-4	ASSIDRGYNEKLF
TRBV2	TRBJ2-1	ASTPAGGGNEQF
TRBV29-1	TRBJ1-1	SSLTGNTEAF
TRBV19	TRBJ1-2	ASSIRTGNYGYT
TRBV10-3	TRBJ2-5	AISEGLLGFQETQY
TRBV5-4	TRBJ2-3	ASSDSGRRSTDTQY
TRBV28	TRBJ2-3	ASSLDIRTDTQY
TRBV6-5	TRBJ2-3	ASSSNGQPDTQY
TRBV7-3	TRBJ1-3	ASSRDRGNTIY
TRBV11-2	TRBJ1-2	ASSPIPGQGVGYGYT
TRBV27	TRBJ1-5	ASSLDRFYQPQH
TRBV10-2	TRBJ2-5	ASSRQGGLQETQY
TRBV27	TRBJ2-7	ASSLFLAAPREQY
TRBV11-2	TRBJ1-6	ASSLRNSPLH
TRBV21-1	TRBJ2-7	ASTDGGTL
TRBV10-3	TRBJ1-5	AISNTGARQPQH
TRBV11-2	TRBJ1-1	ASSLAAGNTEAF
TRBV19	TRBJ1-6	ASSIDAERNSPLH
TRBV28	TRBJ2-5	ASTPVGQTQY
TRBV11-2	TRBJ2-7	ASSSPQRGLSYEQY
TRBV2	TRBJ2-1	ASSSLLAGDHNEQF
TRBV6-6	TRBJ1-2	ASIGGKGYT
TRBV7-9	TRBJ2-5	ASSRLAGFQETQY
TRBV7-8	TRBJ2-2	ASSTLRDYAGELF